Listed below are T cell receptor beta chains from one sample, sequenced in a study of blood T cell repertoires in COVID-19. Sequenced by immunoSEQ multiplex PCR; TCRdb stores in-frame clones only, minus some. The repertoire holds some 200,000 clones, 80% seen once, with around 13% in the top ten. The sequenced material came from peripheral blood. These receptors were obtained from a human donor in a cohort sampled during active COVID-19. Each CDR3 is given with its conserved first and last residue. The order of the fields is clone size, J gene, V gene, CDR3 length, D gene, CDR3 DNA, CDR3 protein. The D gene is left open where the match is weak. Clone sizes are given selectively: once, few, many, or a class where the clone is expanded.

- | TRBJ1-5 | TRBV29-1 | 14 | - | TGCAGCGTTGCCCCGGACAGCTCCAATCAGCCCCAGCATTTT | CSVAPDSSNQPQHF
- | TRBJ2-7 | TRBV5-1 | 14 | - | TGCGCCAGCAGCCTCAGGGCCAGCCACTACGAGCAGTACTTC | CASSLRASHYEQYF
- | TRBJ1-2 | TRBV18 | 15 | TRBD1 | TGTGCCAGCTCACCACAACAGGGGGACGACTATGGCTACACCTTC | CASSPQQGDDYGYTF
- | TRBJ1-4 | TRBV29-1 | 14 | TRBD1 | TGCAGCGTTGAAGCCGGGACAGGGGGTGAAAAACTGTTTTTT | CSVEAGTGGEKLFF
- | TRBJ1-1 | TRBV5-6 | 14 | - | TGTGCCAGCAGTAAGCAAGGGAGGAACACTGAAGCTTTCTTT | CASSKQGRNTEAFF
- | TRBJ2-1 | TRBV6-5 | 12 | - | TGTGCCAGCAAGGTCCTTGCGGGTGAGCAGTTCTTC | CASKVLAGEQFF
- | TRBJ1-1 | TRBV7-6 | 15 | TRBD1 | TGTGCCAGCAGCCCGACGACAGGGATGAACACTGAAGCTTTCTTT | CASSPTTGMNTEAFF
- | TRBJ2-3 | TRBV9 | 16 | TRBD2 | TGTGCCAGCAGCGCCCAAGCGGGGGTCCGGGTAGATACGCAGTATTTT | CASSAQAGVRVDTQYF
- | TRBJ2-3 | TRBV5-1 | 17 | TRBD2 | TGCGCCAGCAGCTTGGCCCTCGGGGCGGGAGAATTAGATACGCAGTATTTT | CASSLALGAGELDTQYF
- | TRBJ2-7 | TRBV5-1 | 13 | - | TGCGCCAGCAGGGAGTCGGCCGGCTACGAGCAGTACTTC | CASRESAGYEQYF
- | TRBJ2-7 | TRBV6-5 | 16 | TRBD1 | TGTGCCAGCAGTTACCTCGGACAGGGGCGACTCTATCAGCAGTACTTC | CASSYLGQGRLYQQYF
- | TRBJ2-7 | TRBV18 | 15 | - | TGTGCCAGCTCACCACGAGCGGAGAACTCCTACGAGCAGTACTTC | CASSPRAENSYEQYF
- | TRBJ2-1 | TRBV3-1/TRBV3-2 | 14 | TRBD2 | TGTGCCAGCAGCCCATATGGCGGGAGGGAGGAGCAGTTCTTC | CASSPYGGREEQFF
- | TRBJ1-1 | TRBV6-5 | 13 | TRBD1 | TGTGCCAGCAGTTACTCGACAGGGGCCCATGCTTTCTTT | CASSYSTGAHAFF
few | TRBJ2-2 | TRBV20-1 | 13 | - | TGCAGTGCTAGTCGAACCGGCACCGGGGAGCTGTTTTTT | CSASRTGTGELFF
- | TRBJ2-2 | TRBV28 | 16 | - | TGTGCCAGCAGTTTATTGGGAGCCTCGAACACCGGGGAGCTGTTTTTT | CASSLLGASNTGELFF
- | TRBJ1-2 | TRBV19 | 12 | - | TGTGCCAGTAGTCAGGTTGTCTATGGCTACACCTTC | CASSQVVYGYTF
few | TRBJ2-7 | TRBV6-5 | 14 | TRBD1 | TGTGCCAGCACCTCGAGGACAGGTTCCTACGAGCAGTACTTC | CASTSRTGSYEQYF
- | TRBJ1-2 | TRBV5-1 | 13 | TRBD1 | TGCGCCAGCAGCTTGGCGGGACAGGCGGGCTACACCTTC | CASSLAGQAGYTF
- | TRBJ1-1 | TRBV9 | 15 | - | TGTGCCAGCAGCCTAGAGGACAGATTGAACACTGAAGCTTTCTTT | CASSLEDRLNTEAFF
- | TRBJ1-1 | TRBV19 | 16 | - | TGTGCCAGTAGCCCCCAGGGGCCGGGGGGTTTTACTGAAGCTTTCTTT | CASSPQGPGGFTEAFF
few | TRBJ2-7 | TRBV3-1/TRBV3-2 | 15 | TRBD2 | TGTGCCAGCAGCCAAGATTCGAGCGGGGCCTACGAGCAGTACTTC | CASSQDSSGAYEQYF
- | TRBJ2-2 | TRBV5-4 | 15 | TRBD1 | TGTGCCAGCAGCCCGGACAGGTCTTCTACCGGGGAGCTGTTTTTT | CASSPDRSSTGELFF
- | TRBJ2-1 | TRBV3-1/TRBV3-2 | 13 | - | TGTGCCAGCAGCCAGCGGGGGCACAATGAGCAGTTCTTC | CASSQRGHNEQFF
- | TRBJ1-3 | TRBV2 | 13 | - | TGTGCCAGCAGTGGGACACCCCGAAACACCATATATTTT | CASSGTPRNTIYF
once | TRBJ2-7 | TRBV9 | 13 | - | TGTGCCAGCCGTGGGCAGAGCTCCTACGAGCAGTACTTC | CASRGQSSYEQYF
once | TRBJ1-3 | TRBV13 | 15 | TRBD1 | TGTGCCAGCAGCTTAAGGGGACAGGGGGCACACACCATATATTTT | CASSLRGQGAHTIYF
few | TRBJ1-1 | TRBV5-6 | 15 | TRBD1 | TGTGCCAGCAGCTTAGGGGACAGGGGGGTTTTTGAAGCTTTCTTT | CASSLGDRGVFEAFF
- | TRBJ2-3 | TRBV6-5 | 15 | TRBD2 | TGTGCCAGCAACGCCCATGGCGGGGGGGCCGGTACGCAGTATTTT | CASNAHGGGAGTQYF
- | TRBJ2-1 | TRBV11-3 | 16 | - | TGTGCCAGCAGCTTAGGGGGCCTACTGTCCTACAATGAGCAGTTCTTC | CASSLGGLLSYNEQFF
- | TRBJ1-1 | TRBV28 | 13 | - | TGTGCCAGCAGTCTACGAGGGCTCACTGAAGCTTTCTTT | CASSLRGLTEAFF
- | TRBJ2-5 | TRBV6-2/TRBV6-3 | 14 | TRBD2 | TGTGCCAGCAGTAGCCCGGGGGGGGAGGAGACCCAGTACTTC | CASSSPGGEETQYF
- | TRBJ1-1 | TRBV5-1 | 13 | - | TGCGCCAGCAGCCAGGGACAGAACACTGAAGCTTTCTTT | CASSQGQNTEAFF
- | TRBJ1-2 | TRBV4-1 | 14 | - | TGCGCCAGCAGCCACCACGAACTAAGGATTGGCTACACCTTC | CASSHHELRIGYTF
- | TRBJ1-6 | TRBV5-4 | 15 | - | TGTGCCAGCAGCCGGGGTGGTCAGGTGGTTTCACCCCTCCACTTT | CASSRGGQVVSPLHF
- | TRBJ2-1 | TRBV5-1 | 16 | TRBD2 | TGCGCCAGCAGCTTGGCAGCGCGGGAGGCGTACAATGAGCAGTTCTTC | CASSLAAREAYNEQFF
few | TRBJ2-7 | TRBV18 | 13 | - | TGTGCCAGCTCACCAGTCCAGGGCCACGAGCAGTACTTC | CASSPVQGHEQYF